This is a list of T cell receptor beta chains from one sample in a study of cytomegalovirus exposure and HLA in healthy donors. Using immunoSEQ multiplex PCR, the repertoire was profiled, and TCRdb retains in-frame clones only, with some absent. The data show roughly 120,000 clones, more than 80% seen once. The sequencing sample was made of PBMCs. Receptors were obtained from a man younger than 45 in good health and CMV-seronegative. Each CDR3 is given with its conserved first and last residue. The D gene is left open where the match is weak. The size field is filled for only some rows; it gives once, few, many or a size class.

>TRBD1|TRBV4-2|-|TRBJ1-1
CASSQTGYTEAFF
TGTGCCAGCAGCCAGACAGGGTACACTGAAGCTTTCTTT
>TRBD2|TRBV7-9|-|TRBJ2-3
CASSLTSGTDTQYF
TGTGCCAGCAGCTTAACTAGCGGCACAGATACGCAGTATTTT
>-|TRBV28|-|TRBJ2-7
CASSFAGHSSYEQYF
TGTGCCAGCAGTTTCGCTGGACATTCCTCCTACGAGCAGTACTTC
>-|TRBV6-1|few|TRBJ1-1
CASSQAILNTEAFF
TGTGCCAGCTCACAGGCCATACTGAACACTGAAGCTTTCTTT
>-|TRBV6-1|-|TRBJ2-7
CASSEAWLSYEQYF
TGTGCCAGCAGTGAAGCCTGGTTATCCTACGAGCAGTACTTC
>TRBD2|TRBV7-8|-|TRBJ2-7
CASSPPGGGTREQYF
TGTGCCAGCAGCCCGCCCGGGGGGGGGACGAGGGAGCAGTACTTC
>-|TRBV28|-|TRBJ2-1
CASSLGQEEGPQFF
TGTGCCAGCAGCCTGGGGCAGGAGGAGGGACCACAGTTCTTC
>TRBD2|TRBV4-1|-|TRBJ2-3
CASSQGLAGITDTQYF
TGCGCCAGCAGCCAGGGACTAGCGGGGATCACAGATACGCAGTATTTT
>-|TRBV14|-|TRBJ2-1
CASSQEGLASTLRGQFF
TGTGCCAGCAGCCAAGAGGGGCTAGCGAGCACCCTAAGGGGGCAGTTCTTC
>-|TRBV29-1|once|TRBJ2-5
CSGSGQETQYF
TGCAGCGGGTCGGGACAAGAGACCCAGTACTTC
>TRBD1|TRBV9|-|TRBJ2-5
CASTKTGQGVGETQYF
TGTGCCAGCACCAAGACCGGACAGGGAGTAGGCGAGACCCAGTACTTC
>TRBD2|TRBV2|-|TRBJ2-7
CASRPGLAGYEQYF
TGTGCCAGCAGACCCGGACTAGCGGGGTACGAGCAGTACTTC
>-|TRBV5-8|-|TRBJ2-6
CASSLGRSSGANVLTF
TGTGCCAGCAGCTTGGGACGGAGCTCTGGGGCCAACGTCCTGACTTTC
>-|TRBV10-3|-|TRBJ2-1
CASRPPTRGEQFF
TGTGCCAGCCGACCCCCGACCAGAGGTGAGCAGTTCTTC
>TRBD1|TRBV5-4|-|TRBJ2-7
CASSLLQGSSYEQYF
TGTGCCAGCAGCTTATTACAGGGGAGCTCCTACGAGCAGTACTTC
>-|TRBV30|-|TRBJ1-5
CAWSGTDNQPQHF
TGTGCCTGGAGTGGGACAGACAATCAGCCCCAGCATTTT
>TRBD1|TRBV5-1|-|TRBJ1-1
CASSPATGNSVNTEAFF
TGCGCCAGCAGCCCCGCGACAGGGAATTCGGTGAACACTGAAGCTTTCTTT
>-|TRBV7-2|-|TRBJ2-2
CASSSGRRGTGELFF
TGTGCCAGCAGCTCCGGGCGGCGGGGCACCGGGGAGCTGTTTTTT
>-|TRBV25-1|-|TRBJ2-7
CASATPSYEQYF
TGTGCCAGCGCGACTCCTTCCTACGAGCAGTACTTC
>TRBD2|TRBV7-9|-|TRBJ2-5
CASSRTSGTETQYF
TGTGCCAGCAGTCGGACTAGCGGGACGGAGACCCAGTACTTC
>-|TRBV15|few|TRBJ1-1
CATSREGDSEAFF
TGTGCCACCAGCAGAGAAGGGGATTCTGAAGCTTTCTTT
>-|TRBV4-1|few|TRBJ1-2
CASSPMSSGLSGYTF
TGCGCCAGCAGCCCCATGAGTTCAGGGTTGAGTGGCTACACCTTC
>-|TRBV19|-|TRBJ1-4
CASRFSQEINEKLFF
TGTGCCAGTCGTTTTTCACAGGAGATTAATGAAAAACTGTTTTTT
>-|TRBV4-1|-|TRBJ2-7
CASSQAGASGPYEQYF
TGCGCCAGCAGCCAAGCGGGGGCTAGCGGTCCCTACGAGCAGTACTTC